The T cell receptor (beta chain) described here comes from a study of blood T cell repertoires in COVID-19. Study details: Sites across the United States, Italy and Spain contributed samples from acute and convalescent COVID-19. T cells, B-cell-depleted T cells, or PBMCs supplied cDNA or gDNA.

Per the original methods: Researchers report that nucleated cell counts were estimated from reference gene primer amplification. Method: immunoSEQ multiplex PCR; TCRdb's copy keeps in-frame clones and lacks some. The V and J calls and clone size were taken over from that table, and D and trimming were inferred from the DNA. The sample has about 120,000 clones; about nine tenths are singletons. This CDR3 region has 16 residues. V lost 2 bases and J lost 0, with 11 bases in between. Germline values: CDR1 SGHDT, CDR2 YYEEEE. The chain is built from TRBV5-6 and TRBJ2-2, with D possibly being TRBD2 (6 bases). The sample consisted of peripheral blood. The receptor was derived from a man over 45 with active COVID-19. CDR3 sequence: CASSLAGLANTGELFF. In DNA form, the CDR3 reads TGTGCCAGCAGCTTAGCGGGCCTAGCGAACACCGGGGAGCTGTTTTTT.